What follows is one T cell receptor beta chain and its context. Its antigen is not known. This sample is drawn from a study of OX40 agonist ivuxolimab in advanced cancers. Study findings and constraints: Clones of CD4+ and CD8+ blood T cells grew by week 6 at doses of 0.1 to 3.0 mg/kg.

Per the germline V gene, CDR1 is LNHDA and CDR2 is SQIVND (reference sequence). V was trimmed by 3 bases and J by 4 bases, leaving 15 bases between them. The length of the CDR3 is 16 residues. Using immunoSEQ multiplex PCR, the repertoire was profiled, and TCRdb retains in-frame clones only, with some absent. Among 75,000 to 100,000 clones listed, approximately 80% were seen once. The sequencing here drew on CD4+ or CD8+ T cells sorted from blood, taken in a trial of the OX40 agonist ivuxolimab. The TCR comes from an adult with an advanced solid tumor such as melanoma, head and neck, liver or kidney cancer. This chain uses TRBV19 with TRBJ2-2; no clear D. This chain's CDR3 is CASSIRLVAVTGELFF. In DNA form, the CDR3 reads TGTGCCAGTAGTATTCGGTTGGTGGCTGTCACCGGGGAGCTGTTTTTT.